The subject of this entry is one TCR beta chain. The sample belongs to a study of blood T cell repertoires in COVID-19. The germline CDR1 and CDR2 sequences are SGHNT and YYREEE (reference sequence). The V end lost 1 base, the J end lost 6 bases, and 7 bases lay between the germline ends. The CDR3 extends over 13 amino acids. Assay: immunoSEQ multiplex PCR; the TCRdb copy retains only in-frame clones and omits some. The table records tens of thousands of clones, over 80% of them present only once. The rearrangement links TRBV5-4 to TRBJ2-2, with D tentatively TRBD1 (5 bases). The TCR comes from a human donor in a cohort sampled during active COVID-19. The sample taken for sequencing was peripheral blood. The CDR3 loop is CASSLMTAGELFF. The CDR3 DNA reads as TGTGCCAGCAGCTTGATGACAGCCGGGGAGCTGTTTTTT.